These 21 T cell receptor beta chains came from one sample sequenced in a study of cytomegalovirus exposure and HLA in healthy donors. PCR primers comprised 60 Vbeta and 13 Jbeta primers. Libraries were prepared by immunoSEQ multiplex PCR; TCRdb keeps only in-frame clonotypes and omits some of them. The sample table includes 100,000 to 150,000 clones. Sequenced input: PBMCs. These receptor sequences come from a man aged 18 to 29 in good health and CMV-seronegative.

V and J are TRBV7-2 and TRBJ1-3; D not certain. The CDR3 loop spans 15 amino acids. The V end was cut by 0 bases, the J end by 3 bases, with 9 bases between. Germline V lookup: CDR1 SGHTA, CDR2 FQGNSA. The DNA of the CDR3 is TGTGCCAGCAGCTTAGCGGCGGGGAGTGGAAACACCATATATTTT. Its protein product is CASSLAAGSGNTIYF. Combining the CDR3 with reference TRBV7-2 and TRBJ1-3 gives the whole variable domain GAGVSQSPSNKVTEKGKDVELRCDPISGHTALYWYRQSLGQGLEFLIYFQGNSAPDKSGLPSDRFSAERTGGSVSTLTIQRTQQEDSAVYLCASSLAAGSGNTIYFGEGSWLTVV.

This chain's CDR3 is CASALGLYSPPQHF. As DNA, the CDR3 is TGTGCCAGTGCCCTCGGGTTGTATAGCCCGCCCCAGCATTTT. The chain has TRBV19 and TRBJ1-5; no clear D. The CDR3 runs 14 residues. Germline V gene sequence: CDR1 LNHDA, CDR2 SQIVND (reference sequence). The V gene lost 8 bases and the J gene lost 9 bases, with 20 bases spanning the gap.

This sequence joins TRBV5-1 and TRBJ1-5; 8 bases map to TRBD1. The CDR3 is 17 amino acids. V dropped 1 base and J dropped 4; count of bases not matched to a gene: 10. CDR1 and CDR2 from the germline V gene are SGHRS and YFSETQ. The CDR3 spells CASSLFRGRKLNQPQHF. Here the CDR3 DNA reads TGCGCCAGCAGCTTGTTCAGGGGGCGAAAGCTTAATCAGCCCCAGCATTTT.

The chain links TRBV7-9 to TRBJ2-5, with D perhaps TRBD2 (5 bases). Germline lookup yields CDR1 SEHNR and CDR2 FQNEAQ (reference sequence). The CDR3 is made up of 13 amino acids. V was clipped by 3 bases and J by 4 bases, with 9 bases between them. The CDR3 DNA reads TGTGCCAGCAGCTTCGAGAGGGTAGAGACCCAGTACTTC. Its translation is CASSFERVETQYF.

The rearrangement uses TRBV2 and TRBJ1-1; D remains ambiguous. Germline assignment: CDR1 SNHLY and CDR2 FYNNEI. The CDR3 loop spans 13 amino acids. Trimming shortened V by 3 bases and J by 4 bases, and 9 bases separated the two germline ends. The CDR3, as DNA: TGTGCCAGCAGTGACGGACTGATCACTGAAGCTTTCTTT. This gives the protein CASSDGLITEAFF.

The chain joins TRBV28 to TRBJ2-5, with 10 positions matching TRBD1. CDR3 length: 15 residues. Germline V gene data show CDR1 as MDHEN and CDR2 as SYDVKM. Trimming removed 5 bases from V and 0 bases from J; junction bases left unmatched: 3. CDR3 residues: CASSLTGGYQETQYF. CDR3 nucleotide sequence: TGTGCCAGCAGTCTGACAGGGGGCTACCAAGAGACCCAGTACTTC.

The rearrangement joins TRBV7-3 to TRBJ2-2; 7 bases are a match to TRBD2. The germline gives CDR1 SGHTA, CDR2 FQGTGA. The CDR3 runs to 16 residues. The J segment lost 2 bases and the V segment lost 5 bases, leaving 8 bases of the junction unmatched. The CDR3 region is CASSHRRGGNTGELFF. The CDR3 coding sequence is TGTGCCAGCAGCCACCGGCGCGGGGGAAACACCGGGGAGCTGTTTTTT.

This rearrangement joins TRBV6-5 to TRBJ1-5, with TRBD1 matching over 7 bases. Germline assignment: CDR1 MNHEY and CDR2 SVGAGI. This CDR3 comprises 13 residues. The V gene end was trimmed by 6 bases and the J gene end by 7 bases; junction bases not matched to a gene: 6. CDR3 DNA sequence: TGTGCCAGCAGGAGACAGGGTGGACAGCCCCAGCATTTT. Its protein product is CASRRQGGQPQHF.

The chain joins TRBV5-1 to TRBJ2-1, with 8 positions matching TRBD2. Trimming cost V 0 bases and J 0 bases; bases outside gene matches: 2. Germline V gene sequence: CDR1 SGHRS, CDR2 YFSETQ. This CDR3 comprises 16 residues. In nucleotides, the CDR3 is TGCGCCAGCAGCTTGGCGACTAGCGCCTCCTACAATGAGCAGTTCTTC. Its translation: CASSLATSASYNEQFF.

The V and J genes are TRBV27 and TRBJ2-3; 12 bases line up with TRBD2. V lost 4 bases to trimming and J lost 6 bases; unmatched junction nucleotides: 14. The V gene's germline CDR1 is MNHEY and CDR2 SMNVEV (reference sequence). The CDR3 is 18 amino acids. The CDR3, as DNA: TGTGCCAGCAGTTCTCTCACTAGCGGGAGGAGAGGATTGGATACGCAGTATTTT. This codes for CASSSLTSGRRGLDTQYF.

The chain is built from TRBV10-3 and TRBJ2-1; 9 bases fit TRBD2. The CDR3 length is 14 residues. J was trimmed by 5 bases and V by 10 bases; bases with no gene match: 9. In germline, CDR1 is ENHRY, CDR2 SYGVKD. As DNA, the CDR3 is TGTGCCACCCATAGCGGGAGACGAGACAATGAGCAGTTCTTC. Encoded protein: CATHSGRRDNEQFF.

V usage is TRBV7-9 and J usage is TRBJ2-5, with TRBD1 identical over 7 bases. Germline assignment: CDR1 SEHNR and CDR2 FQNEAQ (reference sequence). Unmatched junction bases numbered 3, after V lost 1 base and J lost 1 base. The CDR3 consists of 15 residues. As DNA, the CDR3 is TGTGCCAGCAGCTTAGGTGGGACAGCCCAAGAGACCCAGTACTTC. It translates to CASSLGGTAQETQYF.

The CDR3 loop reads CASSQDLATNYEQFF. CDR3 coding DNA: TGTGCCAGCAGCCAAGATCTTGCCACAAATTATGAGCAGTTCTTC. The V call is TRBV4-2, the J call TRBJ2-1; D unresolved. The CDR3 is made up of 15 amino acids. Germline lookup yields CDR1 LGHNA and CDR2 YNFKEQ. Trimming took off 0 bases at V and 8 bases at J, with 14 bases between the two ends.

This chain links TRBV5-1 with TRBJ2-7; 14 bases align to TRBD2. The CDR3 has 18 amino acids. V lost 2 bases to trimming and J lost 1 base; unmatched junction nucleotides: 8. Per germline, CDR1 SGHRS and CDR2 YFSETQ. The CDR3 here is CASSFLGTSGRRSYEQYF. Written as DNA, the CDR3 is TGCGCCAGCAGCTTCCTTGGGACTAGCGGGAGACGATCCTACGAGCAGTACTTC.

This CDR3 reads CASREKTGSGNTIYF. DNA for the CDR3: TGTGCCAGCAGGGAAAAGACAGGGTCTGGAAACACCATATATTTT. This chain uses TRBV28 with TRBJ1-3; 7 bases are shared with TRBD1. This CDR3 spans 15 amino acids. The germline V gene has CDR1 MDHEN and CDR2 SYDVKM. The J segment lost 1 base and the V segment lost 6 bases, leaving 6 bases of the junction unmatched.

V is TRBV28 and J is TRBJ1-2, with a possible D match to TRBD1 (5 bases). The germline V and J ends were trimmed by 3 bases and 4 bases, with 9 bases remaining between them. The CDR3 totals 13 residues. Per germline, CDR1 MDHEN and CDR2 SYDVKM. For the CDR3, the DNA is TGTGCCAGCAGTTTCAGGGCAGCCTATGGCTACACCTTC. Protein sequence: CASSFRAAYGYTF.

The chain carries TRBV4-3 and TRBJ2-2; D is perhaps TRBD2 (5 bases). V lost 2 bases, J lost 1 base, and 11 bases lay in between. The CDR3 totals 16 residues. Germline CDR1 LGHNA, CDR2 YSLEER. The CDR3 here is CASSQLSDLNTGELFF. CDR3 bases: TGCGCCAGCAGCCAACTCTCGGACTTGAACACCGGGGAGCTGTTTTTT.

The rearrangement joins TRBV11-1 to TRBJ2-7; the D gene is possibly TRBD1 (6 bases). V lost 4 bases and J 3 bases, leaving 16 bases between the germline ends. Germline V CDR1 and CDR2: SGHAT, FQDESV (reference sequence). The CDR3 is made up of 15 amino acids. The CDR3 DNA follows: TGTGCCAGCAGCTCTCCGACAGGACGGGACTACGAGCAGTACTTC. Its protein product is CASSSPTGRDYEQYF.

This chain connects TRBV6-5 to TRBJ2-1; 8 nucleotides align to TRBD1. V trimming: 6 bases; J trimming: 9 bases; junction bases outside the gene matches: 13. Germline values: CDR1 MNHEY, CDR2 SVGAGI. This CDR3 spans 15 amino acids. DNA of the CDR3: TGTGCCAGCAGCCCCAATCCCTCAGGGGGCTTTGAGCAGTTCTTC. This codes for CASSPNPSGGFEQFF.

The chain combines TRBV9 with TRBJ1-1, with D hard to call. With 0 bases removed from V and 1 base from J, the gap between germline ends came to 16 bases. This CDR3 has 17 amino acids. Germline CDR1 SGDLS, CDR2 YYNGEE. The CDR3 protein is CASSVGSGLAWNTEAFF. The CDR3 DNA sequence: TGTGCCAGCAGCGTAGGTTCAGGTCTGGCATGGAACACTGAAGCTTTCTTT.

The rearrangement links TRBV13 to TRBJ2-7; TRBD1 agrees at 7 bases. CDR3 length equals 17 residues. With V trimmed by 1 base and J by 4 bases, 13 bases remained unmatched. Germline assignment: CDR1 PRHDT and CDR2 FYEKMQ (reference sequence). Here the CDR3 reads CASSLAQYPQGTYEQYF. DNA of the CDR3: TGTGCCAGCAGCTTAGCTCAGTACCCACAGGGGACGTACGAGCAGTACTTC.